This T cell receptor (beta chain) derives from a study of neurological immune-mediated disorders. The CDR3 contains 13 residues. Trimming left V 4 bases short and J 4 bases short, with 10 bases between. From germline, CDR1 is SGHTA and CDR2 FQGTGA. This clonotype was counted at least ten times. The cDNA was synthesized by means of template-switch 5'RACE, which was carried out with 10-nucleotide random UMIs. Over 190 million TCR-beta sequences, together covering 15-18 subjects, were produced by every individual sequencing run that was carried out. Using its own MiXCR run on the 5' RACE reads, TCRdb lists one record per CDR3 protein. The sample contains 27,000 or so distinct CDR3 sequences, around a fifth of which appear only once.

The specimen sequenced was PBMCs. The TCR comes from a woman aged 55-70 years in good health. The chain combines TRBV7-3 with TRBJ1-1; weak D call: TRBD1 (5 bases). The CDR3 reads CASSSRGGTEAFF. The CDR3 DNA sequence: TGTGCCAGCAGCTCACGGGGGGGCACTGAAGCTTTCTTT.